This T cell receptor (beta chain) came from a study of cytomegalovirus exposure and HLA in healthy donors. PCR was performed using 60 Vbeta and 13 Jbeta primers. Assay used: immunoSEQ multiplex PCR; TCRdb lists only in-frame clones, some missing. This sample has over 65,000 clones; about 81% occur once, and the top ten carry around 6.3%. This CDR3 has 15 amino acids. CDR1 and CDR2 (germline): PRHDT, FYEKMQ (reference sequence). J lost 0 bases, V lost 5 bases, and 6 bases had no gene match. This chain joins TRBV13 and TRBJ2-5, with 7 bases matching TRBD1. Source material: PBMCs. This receptor was taken from a human donor in good health. The CDR3 coding sequence is TGTGCCAGCAGCCGCCGCAGGGGGAACCAAGAGACCCAGTACTTC. Translating gives CASSRRRGNQETQYF.